Listed here are 7 T cell receptor beta chains from one sample, sequenced in a study of cytomegalovirus exposure and HLA in healthy donors. Primers included in the PCR were 60 Vbeta and 13 Jbeta primers. Produced via immunoSEQ multiplex PCR; TCRdb's table is partial and in-frame only. The data show roughly 80,000 clones, with about 64% seen just once and 4.5% to 6% held by the top ten. The sample was PBMCs. The receptors derive from a man aged 25-40 years in good health and CMV-seropositive.

The CDR3 is CATSREFRETTGELFF. In DNA form, the CDR3 reads TGTGCCACCAGCAGAGAATTCCGGGAGACCACCGGGGAGCTGTTTTTT. V gene TRBV15 combines with J gene TRBJ2-2, with D tentatively TRBD2 (6 bases). Per the germline V gene, CDR1 is LNHNV and CDR2 is YYDKDF (reference sequence). Trimming removed 0 bases from V and 4 bases from J, with 12 bases in between. This CDR3 contains 16 residues.

This clone was seen just once. V usage is TRBV5-4 and J usage is TRBJ2-1, with 9 positions matching TRBD2. This CDR3 spans 12 amino acids. The junction had 5 bases not matched to a gene; V was cut back by 1 base and J by 15 bases. The V gene's germline CDR1 is SGHNT and CDR2 YYREEE (reference sequence). CDR3 in DNA: TGTGCCAGCAGCTTGACCGGGACTAGCACGTTCTTC. This codes for CASSLTGTSTFF.

V is TRBV2 and J is TRBJ1-5, with D possibly TRBD1 on 6 matching bases. Per the germline V gene, CDR1 is SNHLY and CDR2 is FYNNEI. CDR3 length equals 13 residues. Trimming stripped 8 bases from V and 5 bases from J, with 13 bases between. The CDR3 is CASRGGGDQPQHF. As DNA, the CDR3 is TGTGCCAGCCGGGGAGGGGGAGATCAGCCCCAGCATTTT.

This clone has a single count. The V gene is TRBV9, the J gene TRBJ2-5; 13 bases map to TRBD2. Germline CDR1 SGDLS, CDR2 YYNGEE. V trimming: 4 bases; J trimming: 5 bases; junction bases outside the gene matches: 5. The CDR3 covers 15 residues. This CDR3 is CASSLGLAGFETQYF. In DNA form, the CDR3 reads TGTGCCAGCAGCTTGGGACTAGCGGGATTTGAGACCCAGTACTTC.

The chain recombines TRBV30 with TRBJ1-1, with TRBD1 matching over 8 bases. The CDR3 is 13 residues long. Germline V gives CDR1 GTSNPN, CDR2 SVGIG (reference sequence). The junction had 2 bases not matched to a gene; V was cut back by 0 bases and J by 5 bases. The CDR3 spells CAWSVDRVTEAFF. In nucleotides, the CDR3 is TGTGCCTGGAGTGTGGACAGGGTTACTGAAGCTTTCTTT.

The genes are TRBV5-1 and TRBJ2-6; 8 bases map to TRBD1. V trimming: 4 bases; J trimming: 0 bases; junction bases outside the gene matches: 12. Germline V gene lookup returns CDR1 SGHRS and CDR2 YFSETQ. This CDR3 region has 19 residues. The CDR3 nucleotides are TGCGCCAGCAGCCCACGATCCCAGGGGGCAACCTCTGGGGCCAACGTCCTGACTTTC. The encoded protein is CASSPRSQGATSGANVLTF.

The V call is TRBV5-1, the J call TRBJ2-5; D call uncertain. Germline CDR1 and CDR2: SGHRS and YFSETQ. This CDR3 contains 12 residues. V was shortened by 4 bases and J by 4 bases, with 8 bases between the two germline ends. The CDR3 DNA reads TGCGCCAGCAGCGAGTCCCGAGAGACCCAGTACTTC. Amino acids: CASSESRETQYF.